This T cell receptor (beta chain) is from a study of blood T cell repertoires in COVID-19. Study at large: Donors in the United States, Italy and Spain gave samples during acute or convalescent COVID-19. T cells, B-cell-depleted T cells, or PBMCs provided the cDNA or gDNA that served as material.

Authors' processing steps: Amplification with reference gene primers provided the estimates of nucleated cell counts. Measured with immunoSEQ multiplex PCR; TCRdb has only the in-frame clones, and not every one. V, J and clone size derive from that table, while D and trimming were established from the DNA sequence. The sample holds fewer than 75,000 clones, around 92% seen once. CDR3 size: 14 residues. Germline values: CDR1 GTSNPN, CDR2 SVGIG (reference sequence). Trimming took 4 bases from V and 4 from J; bases not matched to a gene: 9. Specimen: peripheral blood. This chain links TRBV30 with TRBJ1-1; 7 positions match TRBD1. The TCR was taken from a middle-aged man with active COVID-19. The DNA for the CDR3 is TGTGCCTGGACAAAAGGGGGCCGGGGCACTGAAGCTTTCTTT. Amino acid sequence: CAWTKGGRGTEAFF. The whole variable domain, remainder taken from reference TRBV30 and TRBJ1-1, is SQTIHQWPATLVQPVGSPLSLECTVEGTSNPNLYWYRQAAGRGLQLLFYSVGIGQISSEVPQNLSASRPQDRQFILSSKKLLLSDSGFYLCAWTKGGRGTEAFFGQGTRLTVV.